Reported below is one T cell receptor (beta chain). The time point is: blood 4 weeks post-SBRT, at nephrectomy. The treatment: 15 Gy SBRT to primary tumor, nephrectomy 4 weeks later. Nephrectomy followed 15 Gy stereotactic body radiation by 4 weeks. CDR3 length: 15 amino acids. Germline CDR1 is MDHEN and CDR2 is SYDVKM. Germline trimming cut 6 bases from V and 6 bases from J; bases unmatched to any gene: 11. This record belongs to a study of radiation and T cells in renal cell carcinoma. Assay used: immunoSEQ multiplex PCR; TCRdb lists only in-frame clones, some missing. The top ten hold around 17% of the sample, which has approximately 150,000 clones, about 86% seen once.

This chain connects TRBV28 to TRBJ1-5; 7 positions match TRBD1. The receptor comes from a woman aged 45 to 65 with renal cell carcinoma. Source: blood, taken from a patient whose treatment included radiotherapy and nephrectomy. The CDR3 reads CASRYRGEGGQPQHF. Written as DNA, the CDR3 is TGTGCCAGCAGGTACAGGGGTGAGGGAGGTCAGCCCCAGCATTTT. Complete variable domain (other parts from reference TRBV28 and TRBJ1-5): DVKVTQSSRYLVKRTGEKVFLECVQDMDHENMFWYRQDPGLGLRLIYFSYDVKMKEKGDIPEGYSVSREKKERFSLILESASTNQTSMYLCASRYRGEGGQPQHFGDGTRLSIL.